This TCR beta chain was identified in a study of blood T cell repertoires in COVID-19. The overall study: Nucleic acid was either cDNA or gDNA, and it came from T cells, B-cell-depleted T cells, or PBMCs.

Repertoires were generated with immunoSEQ multiplex PCR, while TCRdb's copy carries only in-frame clones and drops some. The data contain fewer than 200,000 clones, approximately 82% of them seen just once; the ten biggest clones take up less than 4%. Adults between roughly 18 and 95 years of age took part from 20 to 25 US areas. Participant-reported clinical history was the basis for cohort assignment. Trimming took off 1 base at V and 9 bases at J, with 14 bases between the two ends. Looked up from germline, CDR1 is SGHDT and CDR2 is YYEEEE. This CDR3 has 15 amino acids. Sequencing was carried out using PBMCs or T cells enriched from blood (not recorded which). J is TRBJ1-6 and V is TRBV5-6, with D possibly being TRBD1 (5 bases). The sequence was collected from a woman aged 45-65 years in a cohort exposed to, infected with or recovered from COVID-19 (not recorded which). The CDR3 is CASSLSKGLVSPLHF. The DNA for the CDR3 is TGTGCCAGCAGCTTGTCGAAGGGGTTAGTTTCACCCCTCCACTTT.